This is a list of T cell receptor beta chains from one sample in a study of molecular identifiers for immune sequencing clone quantification. TCRdb independently ran MiXCR on the PCR reads; one entry per CDR3 protein. The sample has roughly 320,000 distinct CDR3 sequences, roughly 23% seen once; the top ten hold roughly 0.8%. The specimen was naive CD8+ T cells from blood, with Jurkat cell RNA spiked in. The receptors originated from a human donor in good health. Some libraries in this study had Jurkat cell RNA spiked in. CDR3s include the opening cysteine and the closing phenylalanine or tryptophan. A D gene is named only where the DNA matches it firmly. Rows give clone size only sometimes, using once, few, many, or a class for an expanded clone.

D gene | clone size | J gene | V gene | CDR3 protein | CDR3 DNA
TRBD1 | NA | TRBJ1-1 | TRBV10-3 | CAIMATGGLSEAFF | TGTGCCATCATGGCGACAGGGGGCCTCTCTGAAGCTTTCTTT
TRBD1 | many | TRBJ2-5 | TRBV28 | CASSSGTGTLQETQYF | TGTGCCAGCAGTTCCGGGACAGGGACCCTCCAAGAGACCCAGTACTTC
NA | many | TRBJ1-1 | TRBV9 | CASSVVTGTEAFF | TGTGCCAGCAGCGTAGTGACGGGGACAGAAGCTTTCTTT
NA | many | TRBJ1-5 | TRBV7-9 | CASSPTNQPQHF | TGTGCCAGCAGCCCCACGAATCAGCCCCAGCATTTT
NA | NA | TRBJ1-6 | TRBV5-5 | CASSLSSPLHF | TGTGCCAGCAGCTTGTCTTCACCCCTCCACTTT
TRBD2 | NA | TRBJ2-7 | TRBV11-2 | CASSLDSPLAGSYEQYF | TGTGCCAGCAGCTTAGATTCCCCGTTAGCGGGGAGTTACGAGCAGTACTTC
NA | once | TRBJ2-5 | TRBV5-6 | CASSLAQGQETQHF | TGTGCCAGCAGCTTGGCGCAGGGCCAAGAGACCCAGCACTTC
NA | NA | TRBJ2-3 | TRBV28 | CASSSVTGTDTWYF | TGTGCCAGCAGTTCGGTAACTGGCACAGATACGTGGTATTTT
NA | few | TRBJ2-3 | TRBV9 | CASSKMTPDTQYF | TGTGCCAGCAGCAAGATGACGCCAGATACGCAGTATTTT
NA | NA | TRBJ2-5 | TRBV4-3 | CASSQSPLSQETQYF | TGCGCCAGCAGCCAAAGTCCGCTCAGCCAAGAGACCCAGTACTTC
NA | few | TRBJ1-1 | TRBV7-6 | CASSPGAVNTEAFF | TGTGCCAGCAGCCCCGGGGCCGTGAACACTGAAGCTTTCTTT
NA | NA | TRBJ2-3 | TRBV9 | CASSHDVDYSTDTQYF | TGTGCCAGCAGCCACGACGTCGACTACAGCACAGATACGCAGTATTTT
TRBD2 | many | TRBJ2-7 | TRBV4-1 | CASSQGARGSDYEQYF | TGCGCCAGCAGCCAAGGGGCGCGGGGGTCTGACTACGAGCAGTACTTC
TRBD2 | many | TRBJ2-7 | TRBV5-6 | CASSLGLAGDPPGF | TGTGCCAGCAGCCTAGGACTAGCGGGAGATCCCCCAGGGTTC
NA | many | TRBJ2-5 | TRBV9 | CASSRGWEETQYF | TGTGCCAGCAGTAGGGGTTGGGAAGAGACCCAGTACTTC
NA | once | TRBJ2-3 | TRBV7-9 | CASSLVGQTFGDTQYF | TGTGCCAGCAGCTTAGTAGGACAAACCTTCGGTGATACGCAGTATTTT
NA | many | TRBJ2-3 | TRBV5-4 | CASSREGYYTDTQYF | TGTGCCAGCAGCCGAGAGGGATATTACACAGATACGCAGTATTTT
TRBD2 | NA | TRBJ2-1 | TRBV27 | CASSNSGGPYNEQFF | TGTGCCAGCAGTAATAGCGGGGGGCCCTACAATGAGCAGTTCTTC
NA | many | TRBJ1-5 | TRBV20-1 | CSATFGSGDQPQHF | TGCAGTGCCACCTTTGGGAGCGGAGACCAGCCCCAGCATTTT
NA | NA | TRBJ2-3 | TRBV12-5 | CASGLVEGGGHNTDTQYF | TGTGCTAGTGGTTTGGTAGAAGGGGGGGGGCATAACACAGATACGCAGTATTTT
NA | many | TRBJ2-3 | TRBV7-6 | CASREAGTDTQYF | TGTGCCAGCAGAGAGGCAGGCACAGATACGCAGTATTTT
NA | many | TRBJ1-4 | TRBV9 | CASSVWGSGDEKLFF | TGTGCCAGCAGCGTATGGGGTTCGGGGGATGAAAAACTGTTTTTT
NA | few | TRBJ2-1 | TRBV11-3 | CASSSGLRNEQFF | TGTGCCAGCAGCTCGGGACTCCGCAATGAGCAGTTCTTC
NA | NA | TRBJ2-1 | TRBV25-1 | CTSSLTLNEQFF | TGTACCAGCAGCCTAACCCTCAATGAGCAGTTCTTC
TRBD1 | NA | TRBJ2-3 | TRBV10-3 | CAISAGTGGWTDTQYF | TGTGCCATCAGTGCCGGGACAGGGGGTTGGACGGATACGCAGTATTTT
NA | many | TRBJ1-1 | TRBV12-3/TRBV12-4 | CASSLGGRGFEAFF | TGTGCCAGCAGTTTAGGGGGCCGCGGGTTTGAAGCTTTCTTT
TRBD2 | many | TRBJ2-3 | TRBV24-1 | CATNGGSIDTQYF | TGTGCCACCAATGGCGGGAGTATCGATACGCAGTATTTT
NA | many | TRBJ2-7 | TRBV7-6 | CASSSFRTAQAYEQYF | TGTGCCAGCAGCTCCTTCCGGACCGCCCAGGCCTACGAGCAGTACTTC
TRBD2 | NA | TRBJ2-1 | TRBV11-2 | CASSPWTSGGSSYNEQFF | TGTGCCAGCAGCCCCTGGACTAGCGGGGGTAGCTCCTACAATGAGCAGTTCTTC
NA | NA | TRBJ1-5 | TRBV5-5 | CASSDGNQPQHF | TGTGCCAGCAGCGACGGGAATCAGCCCCAGCATTTT
TRBD1 | few | TRBJ1-1 | TRBV18 | CASSPMSTGPNTEAFF | TGTGCCAGCTCACCAATGTCGACAGGGCCGAACACTGAAGCTTTCTTT
NA | many | TRBJ2-2 | TRBV20-1 | CSARQPNTGELFF | TGCAGTGCTCGCCAACCGAACACCGGGGAGCTGTTTTTT
NA | NA | TRBJ2-7 | TRBV30 | CAWSDHAGSYSYEQYF | TGTGCCTGGAGTGACCACGCCGGGAGTTATTCCTACGAGCAGTACTTC
TRBD2 | many | TRBJ2-3 | TRBV9 | CASSSQTSGGRTDTQYF | TGTGCCAGCAGCTCTCAGACTAGCGGGGGACGCACAGATACGCAGTATTTT
NA | many | TRBJ2-3 | TRBV11-2 | CASSWRGRGTTDTQYF | TGTGCCAGCAGCTGGCGGGGCCGGGGGACCACAGATACGCAGTATTTT
TRBD2 | many | TRBJ2-3 | TRBV19 | CASSMWEGPDTQYF | TGTGCCAGTAGTATGTGGGAGGGTCCCGATACGCAGTATTTT
NA | few | TRBJ2-1 | TRBV7-9 | CASSFGEDYNEQFF | TGTGCCAGCAGCTTTGGGGAGGACTACAATGAGCAGTTCTTC
TRBD2 | many | TRBJ2-3 | TRBV29-1 | CSVELPSGGGTDTQYF | TGCAGCGTTGAGCTCCCTAGCGGGGGAGGCACAGATACGCAGTATTTT
TRBD1 | NA | TRBJ2-7 | TRBV27 | CASSLTGAVIHEQYF | TGTGCCAGCAGTTTGACAGGGGCAGTTATCCACGAGCAGTACTTC
NA | many | TRBJ1-4 | TRBV4-1 | CASSQLAAEKLFF | TGCGCCAGCAGCCAATTGGCAGCCGAAAAACTGTTTTTT
NA | many | TRBJ2-7 | TRBV24-1 | CATSSTGEQYF | TGTGCCACCAGTTCGACGGGCGAGCAGTACTTC
NA | many | TRBJ1-1 | TRBV5-5 | CASISTSTPEGAFF | TGTGCCAGCATATCAACCTCCACTCCCGAAGGAGCTTTCTTT
NA | few | TRBJ2-2 | TRBV6-6 | CASSYPGVGTGELFF | TGTGCCAGCAGTTATCCAGGGGTCGGCACCGGGGAGCTGTTTTTT
NA | many | TRBJ2-2 | TRBV29-1 | CSVESRPGELFF | TGCAGCGTTGAGTCACGGCCCGGGGAGCTGTTTTTT
NA | many | TRBJ2-7 | TRBV4-1 | CASSPARQYEQYF | TGCGCCAGCAGCCCGGCCCGGCAGTACGAGCAGTACTTC
NA | many | TRBJ2-7 | TRBV7-8 | CASSLGGGTGGYEQYF | TGTGCCAGCAGCTTAGGAGGGGGGACGGGCGGCTACGAGCAGTACTTC